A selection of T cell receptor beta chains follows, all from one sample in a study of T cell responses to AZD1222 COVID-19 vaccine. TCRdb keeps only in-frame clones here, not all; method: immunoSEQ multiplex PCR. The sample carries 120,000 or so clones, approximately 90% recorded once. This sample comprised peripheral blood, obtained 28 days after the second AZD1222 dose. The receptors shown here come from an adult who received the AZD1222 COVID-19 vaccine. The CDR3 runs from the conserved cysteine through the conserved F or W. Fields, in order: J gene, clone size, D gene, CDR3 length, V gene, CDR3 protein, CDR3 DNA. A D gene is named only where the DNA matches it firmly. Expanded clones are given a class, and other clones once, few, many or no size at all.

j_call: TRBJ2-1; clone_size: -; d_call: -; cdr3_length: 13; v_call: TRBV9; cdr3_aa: CASSVAQTGRRFF; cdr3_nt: TGTGCCAGCAGCGTAGCTCAGACAGGTCGGAGGTTCTTC
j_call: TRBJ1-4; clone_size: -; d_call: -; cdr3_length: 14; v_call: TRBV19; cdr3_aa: CASSIRGVREKLFF; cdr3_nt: TGTGCCAGTAGTATACGAGGGGTTCGGGAAAAACTGTTTTTT
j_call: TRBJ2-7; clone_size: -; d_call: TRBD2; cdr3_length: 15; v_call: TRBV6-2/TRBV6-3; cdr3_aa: CASSTGLAGGSEQYF; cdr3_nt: TGTGCCAGCAGTACCGGACTAGCGGGAGGAAGCGAGCAGTACTTC
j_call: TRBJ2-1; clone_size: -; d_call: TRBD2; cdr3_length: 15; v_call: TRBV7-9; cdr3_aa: CASSLAATSSNEQFF; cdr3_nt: TGTGCCAGCAGCTTAGCTGCGACTAGCTCGAATGAGCAGTTCTTC
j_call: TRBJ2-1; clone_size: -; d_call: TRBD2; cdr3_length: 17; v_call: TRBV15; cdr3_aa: CATSTRAIPGLAGIQFF; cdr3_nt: TGTGCCACCAGCACCCGGGCGATCCCGGGACTAGCGGGTATCCAGTTCTTC
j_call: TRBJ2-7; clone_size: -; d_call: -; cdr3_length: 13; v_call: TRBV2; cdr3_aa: CASSERGRGEQYF; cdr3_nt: TGTGCCAGCAGTGAGAGGGGCAGGGGCGAGCAGTACTTC
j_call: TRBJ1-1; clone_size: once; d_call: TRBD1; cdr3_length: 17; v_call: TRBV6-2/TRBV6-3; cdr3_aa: CASSSRRDRGWNTEAFF; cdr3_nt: TGTGCCAGCAGTTCACGGCGGGACAGGGGGTGGAACACTGAAGCTTTCTTT
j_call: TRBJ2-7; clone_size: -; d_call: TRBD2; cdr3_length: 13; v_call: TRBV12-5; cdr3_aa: CASGFGRKYEQYF; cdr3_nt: TGTGCTAGTGGTTTCGGGAGGAAATACGAGCAGTACTTC
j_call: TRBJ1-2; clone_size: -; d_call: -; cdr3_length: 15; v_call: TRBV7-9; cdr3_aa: CASSPGGAQDYGYTF; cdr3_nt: TGTGCCAGCAGCCCGGGGGGGGCCCAAGACTATGGCTACACCTTC
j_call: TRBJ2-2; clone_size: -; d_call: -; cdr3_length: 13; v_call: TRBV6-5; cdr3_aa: CASSYSESMELFF; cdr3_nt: TGTGCCAGCAGTTACTCGGAAAGTATGGAGCTGTTTTTT
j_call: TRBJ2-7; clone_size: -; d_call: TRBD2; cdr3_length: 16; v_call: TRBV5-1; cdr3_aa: CASSLAPGTSGSEWYF; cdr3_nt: TGCGCCAGCAGCTTGGCACCCGGGACTAGCGGGAGTGAGTGGTACTTC
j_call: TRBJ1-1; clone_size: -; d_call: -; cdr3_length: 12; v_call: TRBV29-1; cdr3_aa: CSVEGGGRRAFF; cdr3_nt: TGCAGCGTTGAAGGTGGGGGGCGCCGGGCTTTCTTT
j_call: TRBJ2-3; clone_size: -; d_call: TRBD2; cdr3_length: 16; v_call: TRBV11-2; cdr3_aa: CASSSLSTSGTDTQYF; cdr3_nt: TGTGCCAGCAGCTCTCTCTCGACTAGCGGCACAGATACGCAGTATTTT
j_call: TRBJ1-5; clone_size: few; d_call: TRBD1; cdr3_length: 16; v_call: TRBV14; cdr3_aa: CASSLWTGGAGQPQHF; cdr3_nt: TGTGCCAGCAGCCTTTGGACAGGGGGCGCGGGTCAGCCCCAGCATTTT
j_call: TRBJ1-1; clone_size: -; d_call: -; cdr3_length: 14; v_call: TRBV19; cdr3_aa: CASSILGVDTEAFF; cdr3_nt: TGTGCCAGTAGTATTTTAGGGGTGGACACTGAAGCTTTCTTT
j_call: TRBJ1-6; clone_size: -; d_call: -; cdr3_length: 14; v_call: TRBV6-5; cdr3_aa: CASSYVQKNSPLHF; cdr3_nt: TGTGCCAGCAGCTACGTACAGAAGAATTCACCCCTCCACTTT
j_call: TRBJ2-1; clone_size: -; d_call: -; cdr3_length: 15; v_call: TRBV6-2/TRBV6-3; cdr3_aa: CASSYSLEGGNEQFF; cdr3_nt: TGTGCCAGCAGTTACTCTTTGGAGGGCGGGAATGAGCAGTTCTTC
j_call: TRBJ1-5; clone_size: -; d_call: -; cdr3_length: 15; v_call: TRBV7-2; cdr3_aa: CASSLSGHGNQPQHF; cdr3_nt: TGTGCCAGCAGCTTATCGGGACACGGGAATCAGCCCCAGCATTTT
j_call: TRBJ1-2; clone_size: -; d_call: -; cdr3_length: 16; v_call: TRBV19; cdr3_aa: CASTAARGASNYGYTF; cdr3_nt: TGTGCCAGTACCGCCGCCCGGGGGGCTTCTAACTATGGCTACACCTTC
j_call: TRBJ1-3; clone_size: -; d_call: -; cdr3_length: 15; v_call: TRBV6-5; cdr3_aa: CASRGAYSEGNTIYF; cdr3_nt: TGTGCCAGCAGGGGGGCTTACTCGGAGGGAAACACCATATATTTT
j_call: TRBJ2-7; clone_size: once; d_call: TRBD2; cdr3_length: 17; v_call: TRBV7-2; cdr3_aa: CASSSQRSSGTPYEQYF; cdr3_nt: TGTGCCAGCAGCTCCCAACGTTCTAGCGGGACGCCCTACGAGCAGTACTTC
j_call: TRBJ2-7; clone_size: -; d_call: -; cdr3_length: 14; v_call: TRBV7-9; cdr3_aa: CASSKGGPRNEQYF; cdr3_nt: TGTGCCAGCAGCAAAGGGGGACCGCGGAACGAGCAGTACTTC
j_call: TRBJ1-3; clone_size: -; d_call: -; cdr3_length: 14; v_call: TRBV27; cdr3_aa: CASSFQGSGNTIYF; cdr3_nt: TGTGCCAGCAGTTTTCAGGGATCCGGAAACACCATATATTTT
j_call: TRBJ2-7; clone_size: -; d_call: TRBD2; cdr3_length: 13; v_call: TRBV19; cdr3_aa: CASGRGRDYEQYF; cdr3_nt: TGTGCCAGTGGCCGGGGGAGGGACTACGAGCAGTACTTC
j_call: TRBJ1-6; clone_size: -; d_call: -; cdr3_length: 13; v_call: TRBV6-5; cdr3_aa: CASTTGINSPLHF; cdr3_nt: TGTGCCAGCACAACAGGGATAAATTCACCCCTCCACTTT
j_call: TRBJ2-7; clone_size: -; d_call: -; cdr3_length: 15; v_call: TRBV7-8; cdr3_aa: CASSLEFWTAAGDSF; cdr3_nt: TGTGCCAGCAGCTTAGAATTCTGGACAGCCGCTGGGGATAGCTTC
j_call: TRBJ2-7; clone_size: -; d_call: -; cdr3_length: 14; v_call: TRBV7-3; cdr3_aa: CASSLKGTGYEQYF; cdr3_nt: TGTGCCAGCAGCTTAAAAGGGACTGGCTACGAGCAGTACTTC
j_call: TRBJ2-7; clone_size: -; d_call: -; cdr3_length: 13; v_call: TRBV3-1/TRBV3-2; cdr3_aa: CASSQVSGYEQYF; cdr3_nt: TGTGCCAGCAGCCAAGTAAGTGGCTACGAGCAGTACTTC
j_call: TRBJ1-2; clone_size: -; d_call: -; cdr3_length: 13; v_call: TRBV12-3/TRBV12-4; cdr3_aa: CASSPTTSYGYTF; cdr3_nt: TGTGCCAGCAGCCCAACCACTTCCTATGGCTACACCTTC
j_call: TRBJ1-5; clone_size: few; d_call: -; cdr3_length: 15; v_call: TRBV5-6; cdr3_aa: CASSKTDYSNQPQHF; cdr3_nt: TGTGCCAGCAGCAAAACAGATTATAGCAATCAGCCCCAGCATTTT
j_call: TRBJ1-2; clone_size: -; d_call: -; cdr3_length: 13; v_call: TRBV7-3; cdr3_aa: CASSPTSITEGTF; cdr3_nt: TGTGCCAGCAGCCCGACTTCGATCACAGAGGGCACCTTC
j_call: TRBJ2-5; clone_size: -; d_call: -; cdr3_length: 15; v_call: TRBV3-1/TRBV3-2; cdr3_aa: CASSQRGLPLKTQYF; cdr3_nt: TGTGCCAGCAGCCAACGAGGACTGCCGTTGAAGACCCAGTACTTC
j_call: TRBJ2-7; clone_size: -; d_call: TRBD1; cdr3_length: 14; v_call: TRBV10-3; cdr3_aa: CAISERAGGREQYF; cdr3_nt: TGTGCCATCAGTGAGAGGGCAGGGGGCCGGGAGCAGTACTTC
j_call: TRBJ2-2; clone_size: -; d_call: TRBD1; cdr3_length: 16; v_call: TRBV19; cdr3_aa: CASRSGQVLMVGELFF; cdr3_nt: TGTGCCAGTAGAAGCGGACAGGTACTAATGGTCGGGGAGCTGTTTTTT
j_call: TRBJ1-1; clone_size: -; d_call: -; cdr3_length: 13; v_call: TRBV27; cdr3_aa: CASSFGVFTEAFF; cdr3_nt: TGTGCCAGCAGTTTCGGGGTTTTCACTGAAGCTTTCTTT
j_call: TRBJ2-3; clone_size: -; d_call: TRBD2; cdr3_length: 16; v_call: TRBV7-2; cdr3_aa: CASSAGPIAGEDTQYF; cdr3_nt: TGTGCCAGCAGCGCCGGTCCCATAGCGGGGGAAGATACGCAGTATTTT
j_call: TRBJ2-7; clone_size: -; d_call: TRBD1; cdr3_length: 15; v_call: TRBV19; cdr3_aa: CASSIDLRGSYEQYF; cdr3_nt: TGTGCCAGTAGTATAGATCTCAGGGGGTCCTACGAGCAGTACTTC
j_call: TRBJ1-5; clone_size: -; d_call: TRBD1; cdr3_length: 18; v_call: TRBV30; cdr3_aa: CAWSSPGQGSYSNQPQHF; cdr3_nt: TGTGCCTGGAGTTCTCCGGGACAGGGGAGCTATAGCAATCAGCCCCAGCATTTT
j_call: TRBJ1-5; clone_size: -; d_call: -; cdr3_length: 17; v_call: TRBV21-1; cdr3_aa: CASSKAPGALLNQPQHF; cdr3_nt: TGTGCCAGCAGCAAAGCGCCGGGGGCTCTTCTCAATCAGCCCCAGCATTTT
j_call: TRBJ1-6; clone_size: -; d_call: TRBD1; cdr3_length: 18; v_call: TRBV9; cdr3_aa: CASSLNPGQEAYNSPLHF; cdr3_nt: TGTGCCAGCAGCTTGAATCCGGGACAGGAGGCCTATAATTCACCCCTCCACTTT